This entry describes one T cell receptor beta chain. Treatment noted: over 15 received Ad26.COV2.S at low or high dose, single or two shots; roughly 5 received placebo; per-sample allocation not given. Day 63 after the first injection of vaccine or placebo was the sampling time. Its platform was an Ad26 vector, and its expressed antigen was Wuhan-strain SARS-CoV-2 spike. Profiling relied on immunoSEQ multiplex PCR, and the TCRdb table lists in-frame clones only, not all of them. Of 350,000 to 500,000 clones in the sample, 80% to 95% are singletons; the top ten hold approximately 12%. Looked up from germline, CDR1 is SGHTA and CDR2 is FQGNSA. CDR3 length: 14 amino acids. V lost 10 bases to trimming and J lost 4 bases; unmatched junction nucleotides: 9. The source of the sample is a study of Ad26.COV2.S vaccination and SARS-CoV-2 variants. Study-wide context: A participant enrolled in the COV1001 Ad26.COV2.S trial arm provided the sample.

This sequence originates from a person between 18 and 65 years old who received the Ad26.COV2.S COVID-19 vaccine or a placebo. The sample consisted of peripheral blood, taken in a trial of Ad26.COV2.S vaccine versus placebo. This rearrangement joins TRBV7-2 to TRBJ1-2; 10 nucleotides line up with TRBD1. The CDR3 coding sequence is TGTGCCACCTCAGGACAGGGGGGAGGCTATGGCTACACCTTC. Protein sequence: CATSGQGGGYGYTF.